The 7 T cell receptor beta chains in this list originate from one sample, sequenced in a study of blood T cell repertoires in COVID-19. This table comes from immunoSEQ multiplex PCR, and its TCRdb copy is limited to in-frame clones, with some not included. The profile shows 95,000 to 100,000 clones, 87% of them singletons. Sequenced: peripheral blood. These receptors were taken from a woman aged 30 to 39 with acute or convalescent COVID-19.

The chain joins TRBV5-1 to TRBJ2-7; no clear D. Germline V lookup: CDR1 SGHRS, CDR2 YFSETQ. Trimming pared 0 bases from V and 3 bases from J, leaving 10 bases between. The CDR3 contains 14 residues. The CDR3 DNA is TGCGCCAGCAGCTTGGACAGATTGAACTACGAGCAGTACTTC. Translating gives CASSLDRLNYEQYF. The full variable domain, its missing parts supplied by reference TRBV5-1 and TRBJ2-7, is KAGVTQTPRYLIKTRGQQVTLSCSPISGHRSVSWYQQTPGQGLQFLFEYFSETQRNKGNFPGRFSGRQFSNSRSEMNVSTLELGDSALYLCASSLDRLNYEQYFGPGTRLTVT.

The chain carries TRBV19 and TRBJ2-7; 11 nucleotides match TRBD1. The CDR3 runs to 13 residues. Germline V lookup: CDR1 LNHDA, CDR2 SQIVND (reference sequence). Trimming at V came to 8 bases and at J to 6 bases, leaving 6 bases not matched to a gene. The CDR3 DNA is TGTGCCAGTGGGACAGGGGGGTCTAGCGAGCAGTACTTC. Residues: CASGTGGSSEQYF. Full variable domain (outside the CDR3, taken from reference TRBV19 and TRBJ2-7): DGGITQSPKYLFRKEGQNVTLSCEQNLNHDAMYWYRQDPGQGLRLIYYSQIVNDFQKGDIAEGYSVSREKKESFPLTVTSAQKNPTAFYLCASGTGGSSEQYFGPGTRLTVT.

This chain uses TRBV7-6 with TRBJ2-3, with 12 positions matching TRBD2. Germline V CDR1 and CDR2: SGHVS, FNYEAQ. The CDR3 runs 14 residues. V was pared by 4 bases and J by 6 bases, with 2 bases of the junction left unmatched. This CDR3 reads CASSSTSGGDTQYF. CDR3 nucleotides: TGTGCCAGCAGCTCCACTAGCGGGGGGGATACGCAGTATTTT. The whole variable domain, filled in from reference TRBV7-6 and TRBJ2-3, reads GAGVSQSPRYKVTKRGQDVALRCDPISGHVSLYWYRQALGQGPEFLTYFNYEAQQDKSGLPNDRFSAERPEGSISTLTIQRTEQRDSAMYRCASSSTSGGDTQYFGPGTRLTVL.

Remarks on this clone: Compared with germline, one end of the junction differs, possibly owing to a read error. This chain joins TRBV14 and TRBJ2-7, with unresolved D. This CDR3 has 11 residues. Germline V gene lookup returns CDR1 SGHDN and CDR2 FVKESK. The CDR3 DNA sequence: TGTGCCAGCAGCCAAGGCGGCCATGTGGACTTC. Protein: CASSQGGHVDF.

The chain uses TRBV10-3 and TRBJ1-1; unclear D gene. V lost 0 bases and J 3 bases, leaving 20 bases between the germline ends. The CDR3 loop spans 18 amino acids. CDR1 is ENHRY, CDR2 SYGVKD, per germline. CDR3 bases: TGTGCCATCAGTGAGTCGCCCTCGAGGGTAGGTTATTACACTGAAGCTTTCTTT. It codes for CAISESPSRVGYYTEAFF.

The rearrangement links TRBV28 to TRBJ1-5, with 7 bases lining up with TRBD1. CDR3 length equals 18 residues. J gave up 1 base and V 11 bases, and 20 bases lay outside the gene matches. The germline V gene has CDR1 MDHEN and CDR2 SYDVKM. CDR3 region: CAARGQDLLLSSNQPQHF. DNA of the CDR3: TGTGCCGCCCGAGGACAGGACCTTTTACTATCAAGCAATCAGCCCCAGCATTTT.

This clone occurred a few times. The V gene is TRBV9, the J gene TRBJ2-3, with TRBD2 matching over 8 bases. V lost 6 bases to trimming and J lost 4 bases; unmatched junction nucleotides: 19. The CDR3 covers 18 residues. In germline, CDR1 is SGDLS, CDR2 YYNGEE. CDR3 protein: CASNMKMSGGADSDTQYF. The CDR3 DNA reads TGTGCCAGCAACATGAAAATGTCCGGGGGGGCGGATTCAGATACGCAGTATTTT.